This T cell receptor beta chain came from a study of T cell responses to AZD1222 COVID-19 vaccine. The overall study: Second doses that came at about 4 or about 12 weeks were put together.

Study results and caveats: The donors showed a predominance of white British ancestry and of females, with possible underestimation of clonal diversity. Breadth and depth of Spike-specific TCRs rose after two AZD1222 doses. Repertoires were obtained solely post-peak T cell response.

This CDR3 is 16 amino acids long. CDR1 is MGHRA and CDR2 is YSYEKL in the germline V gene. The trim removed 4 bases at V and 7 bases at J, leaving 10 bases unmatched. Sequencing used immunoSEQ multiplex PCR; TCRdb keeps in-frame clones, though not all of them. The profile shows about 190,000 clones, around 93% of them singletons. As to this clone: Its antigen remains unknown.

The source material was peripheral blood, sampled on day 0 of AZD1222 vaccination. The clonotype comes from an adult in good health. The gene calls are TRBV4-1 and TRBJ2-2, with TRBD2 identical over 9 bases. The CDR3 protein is CASSPYLAGVGGELFF. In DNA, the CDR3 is TGCGCCAGCAGCCCTTATTTAGCGGGAGTCGGCGGGGAGCTGTTTTTT.